This T cell receptor (beta chain) came from a study of shared clonotypes between healthy human individuals. About the research overall: The donor pool was made up of a couple of women and three men aged 18 to 49. Per donor, CD8 memory used one plate, CD8 naive used two, CD4 memory used three and CD4 naive used three.

Naive CD8 isolation took CD45RO-negative cells positively selected for CCR7 and excluded terminally differentiated effector memory CD45RA+ cells. Deep was the level at which the assay was run. Sequenced by immunoSEQ multiplex PCR; TCRdb stores in-frame clones only, minus some. This table has 600,000 or so clones, about 95% appearing once. V was shortened by 6 bases and J by 0 bases, with 12 bases between the two germline ends. In germline, CDR1 is MNHEY, CDR2 SVGAGI. The CDR3 spans 15 residues. Sequences were obtained from naive CD8+ T cells sorted from blood. The rearrangement links TRBV6-5 to TRBJ1-5, with D perhaps matching TRBD1 (5 bases). This sequence was found in a young woman in good health. This chain's CDR3 is CASRDTISSNQPQHF. CDR3 in DNA: TGTGCCAGCAGGGACACTATCTCTAGCAATCAGCCCCAGCATTTT.